This is a list of T cell receptor beta chains from one sample in a study of shared clonotypes between healthy human individuals. Assay: immunoSEQ multiplex PCR; the TCRdb copy retains only in-frame clones and omits some. This sample has around 500,000 clones, with approximately 81% found just once. Sequenced: PBMCs. The receptors were gathered from a woman aged 35 to 49 in good health. Some clones in this sample may be carry-over from other donors' samples. CDR3s include the opening cysteine and the closing phenylalanine or tryptophan. A D gene is named only where the DNA matches it firmly. Part of the rows lack a size; the others show once, few, many or a class for expanded clones.

V: TRBV15; J: TRBJ1-5; D: NA; size: NA; DNA: TGTGCCACCTCCAGAGAGTTACTCCGACAGCATAGCAATCAGCCCCAGCATTTT; CDR3: CATSRELLRQHSNQPQHF
V: TRBV27; J: TRBJ1-1; D: NA; size: many; DNA: TGTGCCAGCAGTTTTAGGGGCGCAGTGAACACTGAAGCTTTCTTT; CDR3: CASSFRGAVNTEAFF
V: TRBV7-9; J: TRBJ2-3; D: NA; size: once; DNA: TGTGCCAGCAGCTTAGGGGACACCACAGATACGCAGTATTTT; CDR3: CASSLGDTTDTQYF
V: TRBV9; J: TRBJ2-3; D: TRBD2; size: NA; DNA: TGTGCCAGCAGCTCCGCGGGGACTAGGGGCACAGATACGCAGTATTTT; CDR3: CASSSAGTRGTDTQYF
V: TRBV29-1; J: TRBJ1-2; D: NA; size: NA; DNA: TGCAGCGTTGGGCTGACGTATGGCTACACCTTC; CDR3: CSVGLTYGYTF
V: TRBV7-2; J: TRBJ2-7; D: NA; size: many; DNA: TGTGCCAGCAGCTTAGTCCAGGCCAGCTCCTACGAGCAGTACTTC; CDR3: CASSLVQASSYEQYF
V: TRBV11-1; J: TRBJ1-1; D: NA; size: NA; DNA: TGTGCCATCAACGCAGGCAGGACGAACACTGAAGCTTTCTTT; CDR3: CAINAGRTNTEAFF
V: TRBV6-1; J: TRBJ2-3; D: NA; size: NA; DNA: TGTGCCAGCAGTGTAGGGGGGAGCACAGATACGCAGTATTTT; CDR3: CASSVGGSTDTQYF
V: TRBV27; J: TRBJ1-1; D: NA; size: NA; DNA: TGTGCCAGCAACACTAATCCCGCCGGGTACACTGAAGCTTTCTTT; CDR3: CASNTNPAGYTEAFF
V: TRBV7-2; J: TRBJ2-5; D: TRBD2; size: NA; DNA: TGTGCCAGCAGCTTTCGCGGACTAGCGGGAGTCCGCGAGACCCAGTACTTC; CDR3: CASSFRGLAGVRETQYF
V: TRBV4-1; J: TRBJ1-1; D: NA; size: few; DNA: TGCGCCAGCAGCCAAGATCTAATCGGACAAGGGAGGACTAGCACTGAAGCTTTCTTT; CDR3: CASSQDLIGQGRTSTEAFF
V: TRBV21-1; J: TRBJ2-7; D: NA; size: NA; DNA: TGTGCCAGCAGCAAGCTGTCCGTTGACTTGCACTACGAGCAGTACTTC; CDR3: CASSKLSVDLHYEQYF
V: TRBV6-5; J: TRBJ1-1; D: NA; size: NA; DNA: TGTGCCAGCAGTTCGGGACACCTGAACACTGAAGCTTTCTTT; CDR3: CASSSGHLNTEAFF
V: TRBV19; J: TRBJ1-1; D: NA; size: NA; DNA: TGTGCCAGTAGTGAGGGTAGGAACACTGAAGCTTTCTTT; CDR3: CASSEGRNTEAFF
V: TRBV19; J: TRBJ2-7; D: NA; size: NA; DNA: TGTGCCAGTAGTGCCCGGAACTCCTACGAGCAGTACTTC; CDR3: CASSARNSYEQYF
V: TRBV9; J: TRBJ1-2; D: NA; size: NA; DNA: TGTGCCAGCAGTGGGGTGGGGTTGGGCTACACCTTC; CDR3: CASSGVGLGYTF
V: TRBV7-6; J: TRBJ2-1; D: NA; size: NA; DNA: TGTGCCAGCAGTAAAGGACTCCACAATGAGCAGTTCTTC; CDR3: CASSKGLHNEQFF
V: TRBV28; J: TRBJ2-7; D: NA; size: NA; DNA: TGTGCCAGCAGTTTAAGGGCTACAGCCCCCGACGAGCAGTACTTC; CDR3: CASSLRATAPDEQYF
V: TRBV6-1; J: TRBJ2-1; D: NA; size: NA; DNA: TGTGCCAGCAGTGAAGCCGGGAAATACAATGAGCAGTTCTTC; CDR3: CASSEAGKYNEQFF
V: TRBV2; J: TRBJ2-5; D: NA; size: NA; DNA: TGTGCCAGCAGGCCCGGGACTGGCCGGGAGACCCAGTACTTC; CDR3: CASRPGTGRETQYF
V: TRBV7-2; J: TRBJ2-2; D: NA; size: NA; DNA: TGTGCCAGCTCCAACAGATTAACCAGGGGGGAGCTGTTTTTT; CDR3: CASSNRLTRGELFF
V: TRBV18; J: TRBJ2-1; D: TRBD2; size: NA; DNA: TGTGCCAGCTCACCCTTCGGGGTAGCGGGCTCCTACAATGAGCAGTTCTTC; CDR3: CASSPFGVAGSYNEQFF
V: TRBV30; J: TRBJ1-1; D: TRBD1; size: NA; DNA: TGTGCCTACGCCCGCCGGGACAGGGGTTTCACTGAAGCTTTCTTT; CDR3: CAYARRDRGFTEAFF